The next 30 T cell receptor beta chains were all read from a single sample in a study of graft-versus-host responses after intestinal transplantation. No antigens are known for them. Profiling relied on immunoSEQ multiplex PCR, and the TCRdb table lists in-frame clones only, not all of them. The sample has about 100,000 clones; approximately 90% are singletons. The sample consisted of unstimulated CD8+ T cells sorted from spleen or lymph node cells, taken before intestinal transplant. These receptors all come from a human donor who received an intestinal transplant.

The V call is TRBV9, the J call TRBJ2-3; D might be TRBD2 (6 bases). The CDR3 consists of 16 residues. Germline CDR1 SGDLS, CDR2 YYNGEE. With 0 bases removed from V and 2 bases from J, the gap between germline ends came to 13 bases. Here the CDR3 reads CASSVDQGGTTDTQYF. The CDR3 DNA reads as TGTGCCAGCAGCGTAGATCAGGGAGGAACCACAGATACGCAGTATTTT.

V and J are TRBV7-3 and TRBJ2-7; D not certain. The CDR3 has 14 residues. Germline CDR1 and CDR2: SGHTA and FQGTGA. V dropped 0 bases and J dropped 6 bases, with 12 bases sitting between them. CDR3 residues: CASSLTGPGGEQYF. CDR3 nucleotides: TGTGCCAGCAGCTTAACCGGTCCAGGCGGCGAGCAGTACTTC.

This chain links TRBV4-1 with TRBJ1-1; TRBD1 might be the D (5 bases). Per the germline V gene, CDR1 is MGHRA and CDR2 is YSYEKL. The CDR3 is made up of 13 amino acids. V lost 2 bases to trimming and J lost 5 bases, with 9 bases between them. CDR3 sequence: CASSQYRGTEAFF. The CDR3 DNA reads as TGCGCCAGCAGCCAATATAGGGGAACTGAAGCTTTCTTT.

The chain links TRBV28 to TRBJ2-7, with 11 bases lining up with TRBD2. This CDR3 region has 14 residues. V lost 8 bases to trimming and J lost 4 bases; unmatched junction nucleotides: 7. Germline CDR1 reads MDHEN; CDR2 reads SYDVKM. The CDR3 DNA reads as TGTGCCAGCGGCCCAACTAGCGGGAGTTACGAGCAGTACTTC. Amino acids: CASGPTSGSYEQYF.

J is TRBJ2-1 and V is TRBV4-2, with TRBD2 identical over 13 bases. The V gene end was trimmed by 4 bases and the J gene end by 0 bases; junction bases not matched to a gene: 12. The CDR3 has 20 amino acids. Germline CDR1 LGHNA, CDR2 YNFKEQ. CDR3 nucleotides: TGTGCCAGCAGCCCACAGGGGACTAGCGGGGTCCTAACCTCCTACAATGAGCAGTTCTTC. It encodes CASSPQGTSGVLTSYNEQFF.

The V gene is TRBV27, the J gene TRBJ1-4; D is unclear. The V end was cut by 5 bases, the J end by 7 bases, with 14 bases between. Looked up from germline, CDR1 is MNHEY and CDR2 is SMNVEV (reference sequence). This CDR3 has 14 residues. CDR3 loop: CASSAYTPGEKLFF. The CDR3 region has the DNA TGTGCCAGCAGTGCCTACACTCCGGGTGAAAAACTGTTTTTT.

The rearrangement joins TRBV5-5 to TRBJ2-7; D gene uncertain. V lost 3 bases, J lost 0 bases, and 10 bases lay in between. The germline CDR1 and CDR2 sequences are SGHKS and YYEKEE (reference sequence). The CDR3 contains 14 residues. The CDR3, as DNA: TGTGCCAGCAGCTCACAGAGGTCCTCCTACGAGCAGTACTTC. This translates into CASSSQRSSYEQYF. The complete variable domain, with remaining parts taken from reference TRBV5-5 and TRBJ2-7, reads DAGVTQSPTHLIKTRGQQVTLRCSPISGHKSVSWYQQVLGQGPQFIFQYYEKEERGRGNFPDRFSARQFPNYSSELNVNALLLGDSALYLCASSSQRSSYEQYFGPGTRLTVT.

The chain uses TRBV9 and TRBJ1-1; TRBD1 is a possible D gene (6 bases). Deletions cut 0 bases from V and 10 bases from J, with 16 bases between. This CDR3 spans 14 amino acids. Germline loops: CDR1 SGDLS, CDR2 YYNGEE. In DNA form, the CDR3 reads TGTGCCAGCAGCGTAGGTCAGAGGGGGGGAAGAGCTTTCTTT. Translation: CASSVGQRGGRAFF.

This clone has more than one count but fewer than ten. The CDR3 is CASSPTYTDTQYF. The CDR3 bases are TGTGCCAGCAGCCCGACCTACACAGATACGCAGTATTTT. The genes are TRBV13 and TRBJ2-3; D remains ambiguous. CDR3 length: 13 residues. Looked up from germline, CDR1 is PRHDT and CDR2 is FYEKMQ (reference sequence). Trimming took off 5 bases at V and 2 bases at J, with 8 bases between the two ends.

The chain combines TRBV7-9 with TRBJ2-7; D unclear. This CDR3 comprises 14 residues. The V end was cut by 5 bases, the J end by 3 bases, with 14 bases between. Per germline, CDR1 SEHNR and CDR2 FQNEAQ (reference sequence). In nucleotides, the CDR3 is TGTGCCAGCAGCCCCTACGATGATAACTACGAGCAGTACTTC. This sequence encodes CASSPYDDNYEQYF.

Only one count was recorded for this clone. This sequence joins TRBV7-6 and TRBJ1-1; D perhaps matches TRBD1 (5 bases). With 5 bases removed from V and 8 bases from J, the gap between germline ends came to 9 bases. CDR1 is SGHVS, CDR2 FNYEAQ, per germline. CDR3 length: 11 amino acids. CDR3: CASSLGGEAFF. Written as DNA, the CDR3 is TGTGCCAGCAGCCTGGGGGGAGAAGCTTTCTTT.

There are a few counts of this clone. The chain carries TRBV6-5 and TRBJ1-2; D remains ambiguous. Germline V CDR1 and CDR2: MNHEY, SVGAGI. The CDR3 loop spans 15 amino acids. V was cut by 0 bases and J by 3 bases, with 11 bases left in between. The CDR3 coding sequence is TGTGCCAGCAGTTACTCGAAGTTGACCGACTATGGCTACACCTTC. It encodes CASSYSKLTDYGYTF.

In regard to this clone: The same CDR3 is also encoded by other DNA sequences in this sample. The chain links TRBV11-2 to TRBJ2-7; D call uncertain. Trimming took 5 bases from V and 2 from J, leaving 7 bases between them. CDR1 and CDR2 from the germline V gene are SGHAT and FQNNGV. This CDR3 comprises 12 residues. CDR3 protein: CASSLGTYEQYF. The CDR3, as DNA: TGTGCCAGCAGCCTAGGGACCTACGAGCAGTACTTC.

J is TRBJ1-2 and V is TRBV19, with a tentative D call TRBD1 (6 bases). The V and J ends lost 2 bases and 3 bases respectively, with 13 bases between them. Germline V gives CDR1 LNHDA, CDR2 SQIVND (reference sequence). The CDR3 has 15 amino acids. CDR3 nucleotides: TGTGCCAGTAGTATAAGGGGGGGAGAGGACTATGGCTACACCTTC. The encoded protein is CASSIRGGEDYGYTF.

V and J are TRBV14 and TRBJ2-1; no clear D gene. The germline gives CDR1 SGHDN, CDR2 FVKESK. V lost 0 bases and J 3 bases, leaving 15 bases between the germline ends. This CDR3 has 17 amino acids. The CDR3: CASSQDQLLPLYNEQFF. DNA of the CDR3: TGTGCCAGCAGCCAAGATCAACTCCTCCCCCTCTACAATGAGCAGTTCTTC.

The CDR3 DNA sequence: TGTGCCAGCAGCTTAGCCGGACTCAGCTCTGGAAACACCATATATTTT. This encodes CASSLAGLSSGNTIYF. The chain is built from TRBV13 and TRBJ1-3; D remains ambiguous. The V gene lost 1 base and the J gene lost 0 bases, with 10 bases spanning the gap. The germline V gene has CDR1 PRHDT and CDR2 FYEKMQ (reference sequence). This CDR3 contains 16 residues.

The chain uses TRBV28 and TRBJ2-6; 7 positions agree with TRBD1. Germline loops: CDR1 MDHEN, CDR2 SYDVKM. This CDR3 has 17 residues. J gave up 2 bases and V 5 bases, and 9 bases lay outside the gene matches. CDR3 in DNA: TGTGCCAGCAGTCTACGACAGGGTAGGACTGGGGCCAACGTCCTGACTTTC. Its protein is CASSLRQGRTGANVLTF.

V usage is TRBV28 and J usage is TRBJ2-5; TRBD2 might be the D (5 bases). The germline V and J ends were trimmed by 5 bases and 1 base, with 11 bases remaining between them. The CDR3 length is 14 residues. Germline V gene sequence: CDR1 MDHEN, CDR2 SYDVKM. This chain's CDR3 is CASSPDGGQETQYF. The DNA of the CDR3 is TGTGCCAGCAGTCCCGATGGAGGCCAAGAGACCCAGTACTTC.

J is TRBJ2-7 and V is TRBV7-6; maybe TRBD2 (6 bases). The CDR3 has 14 residues. V gave up 1 base and J gave up 6 bases, with 13 bases separating them. The V gene's germline CDR1 is SGHVS and CDR2 FNYEAQ. As DNA, the CDR3 is TGTGCCAGCAGCTTAGGGGGGGTCCAAGGCGAGCAGTACTTC. Residues: CASSLGGVQGEQYF.

V usage is TRBV30 and J usage is TRBJ2-3, with 9 bases matching TRBD2. After removal of 6 bases from V and 6 bases from J, the junction contained 13 bases not matched to a gene. Germline CDR1 reads GTSNPN; CDR2 reads SVGIG (reference sequence). The CDR3 has 15 residues. Here the CDR3 reads CACFDPGLAWDTQYF. CDR3 nucleotide sequence: TGTGCCTGTTTTGACCCGGGACTAGCTTGGGATACGCAGTATTTT.

This chain joins TRBV10-1 and TRBJ2-1; TRBD2 aligns across 9 bases. CDR3 length equals 16 residues. V shed 0 bases, J shed 8 bases, and the junction held 8 bases outside the gene matches. Germline V CDR1 and CDR2: WNHNN, SYGVQD (reference sequence). CDR3 coding DNA: TGCGCCAGCAGTGAGTCTCCGGGACTAGCCTCGGATGAGCAGTTCTTC. Translation: CASSESPGLASDEQFF.

The chain employs TRBV5-4 and TRBJ2-1; D unresolved. V was cut by 4 bases and J by 0 bases, with 14 bases left in between. Germline V CDR1 and CDR2: SGHNT, YYREEE (reference sequence). The CDR3 covers 16 residues. The CDR3 DNA follows: TGTGCCAGCAGCCCGGAAGTGATAAGCTCCTACAATGAGCAGTTCTTC. Translated, it gives CASSPEVISSYNEQFF.

This sequence joins TRBV19 and TRBJ1-1; 7 nucleotides match TRBD1. The CDR3 covers 13 residues. V lost 3 bases to trimming and J lost 10 bases; unmatched junction nucleotides: 8. Germline assignment: CDR1 LNHDA and CDR2 SQIVND (reference sequence). The CDR3 sequence: CASSILGQLSAFF. As DNA, the CDR3 is TGTGCCAGTAGTATTTTGGGACAGTTATCAGCTTTCTTT.

This clone was observed a handful of times. This chain joins TRBV5-6 and TRBJ2-5, with 9 bases fitting TRBD2. With V trimmed by 0 bases and J by 1 base, 10 bases remained unmatched. Germline assignment: CDR1 SGHDT and CDR2 YYEEEE. The CDR3 has 18 amino acids. This CDR3 is CASSLGLAAFRGQETQYF. The CDR3 DNA reads as TGTGCCAGCAGCTTGGGACTAGCGGCCTTTAGGGGCCAAGAGACCCAGTACTTC.

The V call is TRBV28, the J call TRBJ1-5; weak D call: TRBD1 (5 bases). Trimming removed 5 bases from V and 1 base from J, with 9 bases in between. The CDR3 spans 14 residues. The germline V gene has CDR1 MDHEN and CDR2 SYDVKM. The CDR3 reads CASSLRDSNQPQHF. DNA of the CDR3: TGTGCCAGCAGTCTCAGGGACAGCAATCAGCCCCAGCATTTT.

The chain uses TRBV5-1 and TRBJ1-4; D is undetermined. CDR3 length: 15 residues. The V gene lost 2 bases and the J gene lost 5 bases, with 13 bases spanning the gap. Germline CDR1 SGHRS, CDR2 YFSETQ. The CDR3 bases are TGCGCCAGCAGCTTCTCAGAGTGGGGAAATGAAAAACTGTTTTTT. This encodes CASSFSEWGNEKLFF.

The chain has TRBV2 and TRBJ1-2; possible D gene TRBD1, 5 bases. Trimming cost V 3 bases and J 8 bases, with 13 bases left between them. The CDR3 runs 13 residues. The germline CDR1 and CDR2 sequences are SNHLY and FYNNEI. Written as DNA, the CDR3 is TGTGCCAGCAGTGACAGGGTTCTATGGGGCTACACCTTC. Encoded protein: CASSDRVLWGYTF.

This clone was seen only a few times. An end of the junction does not agree with germline; a read error may underlie this. The chain couples TRBV6-5 to TRBJ1-6; no clear D. The germline CDR1 and CDR2 sequences are MNHEY and SVGAGI. The CDR3 extends over 15 amino acids. As DNA, the CDR3 is TGTGCCAGCAGTGACTCGACGGGAGGGAATTCACCCCTCCACTTT. Amino acid sequence: CASSDSTGGNSPLHF.

The rearrangement links TRBV6-6 to TRBJ2-3, with TRBD2 identical over 8 bases. V was pared by 6 bases and J by 2 bases, with 4 bases of the junction left unmatched. The CDR3 length is 14 residues. The germline V gene encodes CDR1 MNHNY and CDR2 SVGAGI (reference sequence). The CDR3 protein is CASRSGGNTDTQYF. The CDR3 DNA sequence: TGTGCCAGCAGAAGCGGGGGTAACACAGATACGCAGTATTTT.

The chain joins TRBV11-2 to TRBJ2-7; tentative D call: TRBD2 (6 bases). This CDR3 is built from 14 residues. Germline CDR1 SGHAT, CDR2 FQNNGV. Trimming removed 6 bases at V and 5 bases at J, with 17 bases between. The CDR3 DNA reads TGTGCCAGCAGGAAGGAGGGCAGGGCCCACGAGCAGTACTTC. This translates into CASRKEGRAHEQYF.